This is a list of T cell receptor beta chains from one sample in a study of blood T cell repertoires in COVID-19. Sequencing was performed with immunoSEQ multiplex PCR; in TCRdb, only in-frame clones are kept and a portion is missing. The table includes approximately 210,000 clones, around 82% detected once. The source material was peripheral blood. These receptors originate from a woman in her forties or fifties with acute or convalescent COVID-19. CDR3s include the opening cysteine and the closing phenylalanine or tryptophan. Each record gives: V gene, J gene, clone size, CDR3 protein. Clone size is shown for a subset of rows, as once, few, many or a class of expanded clone.

v_call: TRBV19; j_call: TRBJ1-1; clone_size: .; cdr3_aa: CASSNGRGNTEAFF
v_call: TRBV19; j_call: TRBJ1-1; clone_size: .; cdr3_aa: CASRFGGRAFF
v_call: TRBV6-5; j_call: TRBJ1-6; clone_size: .; cdr3_aa: CASRSWDIRNSPLHF
v_call: TRBV4-2; j_call: TRBJ2-2; clone_size: .; cdr3_aa: CASSQRSGQKDTGELFF
v_call: TRBV27; j_call: TRBJ2-2; clone_size: once; cdr3_aa: CASARAGNTGELFF
v_call: TRBV7-2; j_call: TRBJ2-1; clone_size: .; cdr3_aa: CASSPYGGAGRDEQFF
v_call: TRBV19; j_call: TRBJ1-1; clone_size: .; cdr3_aa: CASSLSGMVNTEAFF
v_call: TRBV15; j_call: TRBJ1-6; clone_size: .; cdr3_aa: CATSRGQGGTSPLHF
v_call: TRBV3-1/TRBV3-2; j_call: TRBJ2-7; clone_size: .; cdr3_aa: CASSHGTSGTYEQYF
v_call: TRBV2; j_call: TRBJ1-2; clone_size: .; cdr3_aa: CASSEGRDLRGYTF
v_call: TRBV6-5; j_call: TRBJ2-3; clone_size: .; cdr3_aa: CASAAGGDTQYF
v_call: TRBV5-1; j_call: TRBJ2-2; clone_size: .; cdr3_aa: CASSLVPRDRVTGELFF
v_call: TRBV30; j_call: TRBJ2-1; clone_size: .; cdr3_aa: CAWSVSLLYPYNEQFF
v_call: TRBV6-5; j_call: TRBJ2-3; clone_size: .; cdr3_aa: CASRTNTDTQYF
v_call: TRBV24-1; j_call: TRBJ2-1; clone_size: .; cdr3_aa: CATRGQTYNEQFF
v_call: TRBV3-1/TRBV3-2; j_call: TRBJ1-2; clone_size: .; cdr3_aa: CASLDSRRNYGYTF
v_call: TRBV19; j_call: TRBJ2-7; clone_size: .; cdr3_aa: CASRGGYYEQYF
v_call: TRBV29-1; j_call: TRBJ1-5; clone_size: .; cdr3_aa: CSVEAGGGAQHF
v_call: TRBV6-5; j_call: TRBJ1-1; clone_size: .; cdr3_aa: CASSFAGGGDTEAFF
v_call: TRBV19; j_call: TRBJ2-2; clone_size: once; cdr3_aa: CASSMGTGSNTGELFF
v_call: TRBV28; j_call: TRBJ2-3; clone_size: .; cdr3_aa: CASSFLSPRGSTDTQYF
v_call: TRBV2; j_call: TRBJ2-7; clone_size: .; cdr3_aa: CASSSKLLGVEQYF
v_call: TRBV10-3; j_call: TRBJ2-7; clone_size: .; cdr3_aa: CAITSRVSEGEQYF
v_call: TRBV5-4; j_call: TRBJ2-5; clone_size: .; cdr3_aa: CASSRRDSQETQYF
v_call: TRBV5-1; j_call: TRBJ1-5; clone_size: .; cdr3_aa: CASSLYSMNQPQHF
v_call: TRBV24-1; j_call: TRBJ2-1; clone_size: .; cdr3_aa: CATSRTSGSPWQFF
v_call: TRBV11-2; j_call: TRBJ2-3; clone_size: .; cdr3_aa: CAVGQSSTDTQYF
v_call: TRBV28; j_call: TRBJ1-5; clone_size: .; cdr3_aa: CASTTRGGKAGNQPQHF
v_call: TRBV27; j_call: TRBJ2-7; clone_size: .; cdr3_aa: CASSLRDEQYF
v_call: TRBV4-2; j_call: TRBJ2-2; clone_size: .; cdr3_aa: CASSLPGLASGELFF
v_call: TRBV10-3; j_call: TRBJ1-1; clone_size: .; cdr3_aa: CAISVQMNTEAFF
v_call: TRBV9; j_call: TRBJ1-6; clone_size: few; cdr3_aa: CASSVAGGSPLHF
v_call: TRBV4-1; j_call: TRBJ2-1; clone_size: once; cdr3_aa: CASSQVGLADYNEQFF
v_call: TRBV20-1; j_call: TRBJ2-7; clone_size: .; cdr3_aa: CSAAPGDEQYF
v_call: TRBV5-1; j_call: TRBJ2-7; clone_size: .; cdr3_aa: CASSYMASYEQYF
v_call: TRBV6-2/TRBV6-3; j_call: TRBJ2-7; clone_size: few; cdr3_aa: CASGYRSYEQYF
v_call: TRBV21-1; j_call: TRBJ2-1; clone_size: .; cdr3_aa: CASSKRGRNSYNEQFF
v_call: TRBV2; j_call: TRBJ1-5; clone_size: .; cdr3_aa: CASSLDSFNQPQHF
v_call: TRBV5-1; j_call: TRBJ2-3; clone_size: .; cdr3_aa: CASRRAGDADTQYF
v_call: TRBV6-5; j_call: TRBJ2-7; clone_size: .; cdr3_aa: CASRAGQGGPYEQYF
v_call: TRBV11-2; j_call: TRBJ2-1; clone_size: .; cdr3_aa: CASSSTGQSNEQFF
v_call: TRBV7-2; j_call: TRBJ2-5; clone_size: .; cdr3_aa: CASSSIGGRETQYF
v_call: TRBV3-1/TRBV3-2; j_call: TRBJ1-2; clone_size: .; cdr3_aa: CASSPTYRANYGYTF
v_call: TRBV5-1; j_call: TRBJ1-4; clone_size: .; cdr3_aa: CASSLANGQGSEKLFF
v_call: TRBV29-1; j_call: TRBJ2-1; clone_size: .; cdr3_aa: CSVEEWRGNNEQFF
v_call: TRBV5-6; j_call: TRBJ1-1; clone_size: .; cdr3_aa: CASSLGGARAFF
v_call: TRBV6-5; j_call: TRBJ1-1; clone_size: .; cdr3_aa: CASSWTPRTKNTEAFF
v_call: TRBV2; j_call: TRBJ1-1; clone_size: .; cdr3_aa: CASRESRVTEAFF
v_call: TRBV2; j_call: TRBJ1-2; clone_size: .; cdr3_aa: CASSPRQGDYGYTF
v_call: TRBV3-1/TRBV3-2; j_call: TRBJ2-7; clone_size: .; cdr3_aa: CASSQDLFRGTSGSYEQYF
v_call: TRBV5-4; j_call: TRBJ2-7; clone_size: .; cdr3_aa: CASSDGQYEQYF
v_call: TRBV3-1/TRBV3-2; j_call: TRBJ2-3; clone_size: .; cdr3_aa: CASRHPTSGVLGTQYF